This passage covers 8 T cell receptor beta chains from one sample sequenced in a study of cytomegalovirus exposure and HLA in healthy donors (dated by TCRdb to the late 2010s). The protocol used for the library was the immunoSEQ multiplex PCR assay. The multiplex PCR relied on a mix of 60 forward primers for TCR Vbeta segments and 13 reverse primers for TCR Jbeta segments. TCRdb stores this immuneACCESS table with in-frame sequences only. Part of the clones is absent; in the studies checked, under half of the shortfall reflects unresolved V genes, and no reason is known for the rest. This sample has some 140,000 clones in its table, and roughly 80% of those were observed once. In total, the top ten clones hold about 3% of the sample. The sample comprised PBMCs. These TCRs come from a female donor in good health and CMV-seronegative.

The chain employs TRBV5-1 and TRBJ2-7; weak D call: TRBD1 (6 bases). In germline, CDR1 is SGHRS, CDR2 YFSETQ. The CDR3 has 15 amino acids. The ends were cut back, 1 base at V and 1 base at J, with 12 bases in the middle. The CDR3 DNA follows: TGCGCCAGCAGCTTGAACCTCCAGGGGTCCTACGAGCAGTACTTC. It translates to CASSLNLQGSYEQYF.

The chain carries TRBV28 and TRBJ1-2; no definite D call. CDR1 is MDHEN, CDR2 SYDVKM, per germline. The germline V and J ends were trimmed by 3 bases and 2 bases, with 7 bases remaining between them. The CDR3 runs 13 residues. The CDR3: CASSLSGNYGYTF. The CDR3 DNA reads TGTGCCAGCAGTTTGTCGGGAAACTATGGCTACACCTTC.

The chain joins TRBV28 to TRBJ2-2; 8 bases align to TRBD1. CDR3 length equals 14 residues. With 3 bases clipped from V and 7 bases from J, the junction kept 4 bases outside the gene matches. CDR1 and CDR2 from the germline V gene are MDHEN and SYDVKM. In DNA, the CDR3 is TGTGCCAGCAGTTTCTTCAGGGGGCGCGGGGAGCTGTTTTTT. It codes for CASSFFRGRGELFF.

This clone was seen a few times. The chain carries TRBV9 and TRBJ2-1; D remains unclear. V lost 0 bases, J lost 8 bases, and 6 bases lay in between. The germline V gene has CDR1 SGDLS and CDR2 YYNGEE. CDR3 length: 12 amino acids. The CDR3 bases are TGTGCCAGCAGCGTAGTGTCGGATGAGCAGTTCTTC. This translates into CASSVVSDEQFF.

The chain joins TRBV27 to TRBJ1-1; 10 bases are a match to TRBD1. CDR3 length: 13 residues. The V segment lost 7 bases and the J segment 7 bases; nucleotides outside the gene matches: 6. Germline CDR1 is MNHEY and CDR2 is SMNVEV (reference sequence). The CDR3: CASIKTGGLEAFF. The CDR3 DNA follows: TGTGCCAGCATTAAGACAGGGGGCCTTGAAGCTTTCTTT.

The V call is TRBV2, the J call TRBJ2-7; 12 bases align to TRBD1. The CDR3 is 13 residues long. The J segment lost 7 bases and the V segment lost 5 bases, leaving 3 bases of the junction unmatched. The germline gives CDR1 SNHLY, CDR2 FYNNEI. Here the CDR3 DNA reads TGTGCCAGCAGTCGGGACAGGGGGCGTGAGCAGTACTTC. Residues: CASSRDRGREQYF.

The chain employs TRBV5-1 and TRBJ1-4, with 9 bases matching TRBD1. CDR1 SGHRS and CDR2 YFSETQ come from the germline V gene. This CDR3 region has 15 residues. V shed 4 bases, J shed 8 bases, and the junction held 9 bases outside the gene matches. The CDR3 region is CASSLLQGAREKLFF. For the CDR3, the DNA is TGCGCCAGCAGCCTACTACAGGGGGCGCGCGAAAAACTGTTTTTT.

CDR3 loop: CASSLGQPYGYTF. As DNA, the CDR3 is TGTGCCAGTAGCCTCGGACAGCCCTATGGCTACACCTTC. The chain joins TRBV19 to TRBJ1-2, with a possible D match to TRBD1 (6 bases). The germline CDR1 and CDR2 sequences are LNHDA and SQIVND (reference sequence). The CDR3 totals 13 residues. Trimming left V 6 bases short and J 4 bases short, with 12 bases between. Looking up the rest from reference TRBV19 and TRBJ1-2 gives the full variable domain: DGGITQSPKYLFRKEGQNVTLSCEQNLNHDAMYWYRQDPGQGLRLIYYSQIVNDFQKGDIAEGYSVSREKKESFPLTVTSAQKNPTAFYLCASSLGQPYGYTFGSGTRLTVV.